Here is one TCR beta chain with its context. The entry originates in a study of beta chain features in type 1 diabetes. The CDR3 totals 12 residues. The germline V and J ends were trimmed by 4 bases and 4 bases, with 5 bases remaining between them. CDR1 and CDR2 (germline): MGHDK, SYGVNS. The whole isolated RNA underwent reverse transcription, so sequencing captured expressed TCRB transcripts. TCRdb's table, derived via immunoSEQ multiplex PCR, lists solely in-frame clones and lacks some. Of around 350,000 clones in the sample, around an eighth are singletons; the top ten hold approximately 0.015%. The chain links TRBV25-1 to TRBJ1-5; D is uncertain. This receptor was obtained from a man between 18 and 35 years old in good health. Sample: naive CD4+ T cells from blood. The DNA for the CDR3 is TGTGCCAGCAGTGGAGATAATCAGCCCCAGCATTTT. It translates to CASSGDNQPQHF.